This record concerns one T cell receptor (beta chain) sequence. These data originate in a study of blood T cell repertoires in COVID-19. Study in general: T cells, B-cell-depleted T cells, or PBMCs supplied cDNA or gDNA.

This CDR3 has 16 residues. Germline V CDR1 and CDR2: SGDLS, YYNGEE. Between the trimmed V and J ends, which lost 0 bases and 3 bases, there was a span of 12 bases. Method: immunoSEQ multiplex PCR; TCRdb's copy keeps in-frame clones and lacks some. The sample records some 150,000 clones, about 80% being singletons. The sequence was obtained from an older woman with acute or convalescent COVID-19. Sequencing input: peripheral blood. The chain joins TRBV9 to TRBJ2-2; D not resolved. The CDR3 spells CASSVVAFAHTGELFF. The CDR3 DNA reads TGTGCCAGCAGCGTAGTTGCCTTCGCGCACACCGGGGAGCTGTTTTTT.